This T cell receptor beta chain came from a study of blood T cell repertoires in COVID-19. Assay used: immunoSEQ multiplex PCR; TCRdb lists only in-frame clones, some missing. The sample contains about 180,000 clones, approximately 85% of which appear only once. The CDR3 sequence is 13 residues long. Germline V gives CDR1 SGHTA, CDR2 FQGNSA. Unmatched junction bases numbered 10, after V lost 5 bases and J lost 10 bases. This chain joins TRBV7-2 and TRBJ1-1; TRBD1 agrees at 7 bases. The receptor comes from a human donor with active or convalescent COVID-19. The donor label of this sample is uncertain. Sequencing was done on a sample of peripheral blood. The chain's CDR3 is CASSDRDSRRAFF. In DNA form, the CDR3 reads TGTGCCAGCAGCGACCGGGACAGTCGCCGAGCTTTCTTT.